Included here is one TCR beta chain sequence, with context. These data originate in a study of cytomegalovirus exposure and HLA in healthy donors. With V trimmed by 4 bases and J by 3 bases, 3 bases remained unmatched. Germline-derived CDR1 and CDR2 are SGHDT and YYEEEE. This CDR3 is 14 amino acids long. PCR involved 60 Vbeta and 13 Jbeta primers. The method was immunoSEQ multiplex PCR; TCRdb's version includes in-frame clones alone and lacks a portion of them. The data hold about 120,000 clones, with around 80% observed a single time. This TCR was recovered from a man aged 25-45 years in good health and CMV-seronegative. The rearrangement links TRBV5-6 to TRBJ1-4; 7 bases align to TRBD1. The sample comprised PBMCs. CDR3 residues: CASSVGTANEKLFF. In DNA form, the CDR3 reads TGTGCCAGCAGCGTCGGGACAGCTAATGAAAAACTGTTTTTT.